A selection of T cell receptor beta chains follows, all from one sample in a study of regulatory T cells in long-lasting Graves disease. MiXCR, applied by TCRdb to the multiplex PCR reads, yields one record per CDR3 protein. Among around 460,000 distinct CDR3 sequences, around 15% were seen once, and the ten largest hold under 20%. These data were also reused for a study on T cells in Graves' hyperthyroidism and ophthalmopathy.

Sample: peripheral blood mononuclear cells (PBMCs), taken at new diagnosis, from a patient treated with antithyroid drugs. All receptors derive from a woman in her fifties or sixties with Graves disease. Both conserved end residues are part of each CDR3. Each record gives: CDR3 protein, CDR3 DNA, clone size, J gene, V gene, D gene. D genes are given only for firm matches. Clone size is stated in some rows and not others, as once, few, many or a class when expanded.

cdr3_aa: CASTSLGYNEQFF; cdr3_nt: TGTGCCAGCACCTCTCTTGGTTACAATGAGCAGTTCTTC; clone_size: -; j_call: TRBJ2-1; v_call: TRBV3-1; d_call: -
cdr3_aa: CAIALDSPMQFF; cdr3_nt: TGTGCCATAGCCCTGGACTCTCCTATGCAGTTCTTC; clone_size: many; j_call: TRBJ2-1; v_call: TRBV10-3; d_call: -
cdr3_aa: CASSPGQGDEKLFF; cdr3_nt: TGTGCCAGCAGCCCCGGACAGGGCGATGAAAAACTGTTTTTT; clone_size: many; j_call: TRBJ1-4; v_call: TRBV9; d_call: TRBD1
cdr3_aa: CASSSFSGGEQFF; cdr3_nt: TGTGCCAGCAGCTCTTTTTCAGGGGGTGAGCAGTTCTTC; clone_size: -; j_call: TRBJ2-1; v_call: TRBV3-1; d_call: TRBD1
cdr3_aa: CASSQGGRERSYEQYF; cdr3_nt: TGCGCCAGCAGCCAAGGTGGGCGGGAGCGCTCCTACGAGCAGTACTTC; clone_size: few; j_call: TRBJ2-7; v_call: TRBV4-1; d_call: TRBD2
cdr3_aa: CSARPFFRREGFNEQFF; cdr3_nt: TGCAGTGCCAGACCCTTTTTTAGGCGGGAGGGCTTCAATGAGCAGTTCTTC; clone_size: few; j_call: TRBJ2-1; v_call: TRBV20-1; d_call: TRBD2
cdr3_aa: CASSGRGPYEQYF; cdr3_nt: TGTGCCAGCAGTGGCAGGGGTCCCTACGAGCAGTACTTC; clone_size: many; j_call: TRBJ2-7; v_call: TRBV28; d_call: -
cdr3_aa: CASPGYSTGELFF; cdr3_nt: TGTGCCAGCCCGGGGTATAGCACCGGGGAGCTGTTTTTT; clone_size: many; j_call: TRBJ2-2; v_call: TRBV2; d_call: -
cdr3_aa: CASSFAGISYNEQFF; cdr3_nt: TGTGCCAGCAGTTTTGCGGGGATCTCCTACAATGAGCAGTTCTTC; clone_size: many; j_call: TRBJ2-1; v_call: TRBV12-3/TRBV12-4; d_call: -
cdr3_aa: CASSLSWGEKLFF; cdr3_nt: TGTGCCAGCAGTTTATCATGGGGGGAAAAACTGTTTTTT; clone_size: few; j_call: TRBJ1-4; v_call: TRBV27; d_call: -
cdr3_aa: CASSPSGQSTDTQYF; cdr3_nt: TGTGCCAGCAGCCCTAGCGGACAAAGCACAGATACGCAGTATTTT; clone_size: many; j_call: TRBJ2-3; v_call: TRBV28; d_call: TRBD2
cdr3_aa: CASSLTGRFNEQFF; cdr3_nt: TGTGCCAGCAGCTTGACAGGGCGGTTCAATGAGCAGTTCTTC; clone_size: -; j_call: TRBJ2-1; v_call: TRBV5-4; d_call: -
cdr3_aa: CASSAPSQGLYGCTF; cdr3_nt: TGTGCCAGCAGTGCTCCGTCACAGGGCCTCTATGGCTGCACCTTC; clone_size: -; j_call: TRBJ1-2; v_call: TRBV2; d_call: -
cdr3_aa: CASRRLAGGFTGELFF; cdr3_nt: TGTGCCAGCAGACGACTAGCGGGAGGTTTCACCGGGGAGCTGTTTTTT; clone_size: few; j_call: TRBJ2-2; v_call: TRBV27; d_call: TRBD2
cdr3_aa: CASSPGWDWGDEQFF; cdr3_nt: TGTGCCAGCAGTCCAGGCTGGGACTGGGGCGATGAGCAGTTCTTC; clone_size: many; j_call: TRBJ2-1; v_call: TRBV3-1; d_call: -
cdr3_aa: CASSTLGGRTDYNEQFF; cdr3_nt: TGTGCCAGCAGCACGCTGGGAGGGAGGACAGATTACAATGAGCAGTTCTTC; clone_size: -; j_call: TRBJ2-1; v_call: TRBV5-8; d_call: -
cdr3_aa: CASSPSGQRGGNEQYF; cdr3_nt: TGTGCCAGCAGCCCGAGTGGGCAGCGGGGCGGAAACGAGCAGTACTTC; clone_size: -; j_call: TRBJ2-7; v_call: TRBV6-1; d_call: TRBD2
cdr3_aa: CASIPGDPSYEQYF; cdr3_nt: TGTGCCAGCATCCCGGGGGATCCGTCCTACGAGCAGTACTTC; clone_size: few; j_call: TRBJ2-7; v_call: TRBV28; d_call: -
cdr3_aa: CASSGQGFCNEQFF; cdr3_nt: TGTGCCAGCAGTGGCCAGGGGTTCTGCAATGAGCAGTTCTTC; clone_size: few; j_call: TRBJ2-1; v_call: TRBV2; d_call: -
cdr3_aa: CASSPDRGNPGANVLTF; cdr3_nt: TGTGCCAGCTCACCCGACAGGGGAAATCCTGGGGCCAACGTCCTGACTTTC; clone_size: -; j_call: TRBJ2-6; v_call: TRBV18; d_call: TRBD1
cdr3_aa: CASSLPTTRTEAFF; cdr3_nt: TGTGCCAGCAGTTTACCAACAACCCGAACTGAAGCTTTCTTT; clone_size: many; j_call: TRBJ1-1; v_call: TRBV28; d_call: -
cdr3_aa: CASSNWRGGNSYNEQFF; cdr3_nt: TGTGCCAGTAGTAACTGGCGGGGGGGGAACTCCTACAATGAGCAGTTCTTC; clone_size: few; j_call: TRBJ2-1; v_call: TRBV19; d_call: TRBD2
cdr3_aa: CASSFNPGTGGHQPQHF; cdr3_nt: TGTGCCAGCAGTTTTAACCCCGGGACAGGGGGCCATCAGCCCCAGCATTTT; clone_size: few; j_call: TRBJ1-5; v_call: TRBV27; d_call: TRBD1
cdr3_aa: CSVLLAGETNEQFF; cdr3_nt: TGCAGCGTCTTACTAGCGGGAGAGACCAATGAGCAGTTCTTC; clone_size: few; j_call: TRBJ2-1; v_call: TRBV29-1; d_call: TRBD2
cdr3_aa: CASSSGFSSPLHF; cdr3_nt: TGTGCCAGCAGTTCGGGGTTTAGTTCACCCCTCCACTTT; clone_size: many; j_call: TRBJ1-6; v_call: TRBV27; d_call: -
cdr3_aa: CASSVSGSYEQYF; cdr3_nt: TGTGCCAGCAGTGTCAGTGGGAGCTACGAGCAGTACTTC; clone_size: few; j_call: TRBJ2-7; v_call: TRBV6-1; d_call: -
cdr3_aa: CASTLDDRAYEQYF; cdr3_nt: TGTGCCAGCACTCTCGACGACCGGGCCTACGAGCAGTACTTC; clone_size: many; j_call: TRBJ2-7; v_call: TRBV28; d_call: -
cdr3_aa: CASSHTSDPSGDNEQFF; cdr3_nt: TGTGCCAGCAGCCATACCTCTGACCCTAGCGGGGACAATGAGCAGTTCTTC; clone_size: many; j_call: TRBJ2-1; v_call: TRBV3-1; d_call: TRBD2
cdr3_aa: CASSKGQVGYNEQFF; cdr3_nt: TGTGCCAGCAGCAAAGGACAGGTTGGGTACAATGAGCAGTTCTTC; clone_size: many; j_call: TRBJ2-1; v_call: TRBV7-9; d_call: TRBD1
cdr3_aa: CASTALSSYNEQFF; cdr3_nt: TGTGCCAGTACGGCCCTGAGCTCCTACAATGAGCAGTTCTTC; clone_size: few; j_call: TRBJ2-1; v_call: TRBV19; d_call: -
cdr3_aa: CAWYFGSNNEQFF; cdr3_nt: TGTGCCTGGTATTTCGGAAGTAACAATGAGCAGTTCTTC; clone_size: few; j_call: TRBJ2-1; v_call: TRBV30; d_call: -
cdr3_aa: CASTLGLAGARQETQYF; cdr3_nt: TGTGCCAGCACCCTGGGACTAGCGGGAGCCCGGCAAGAGACCCAGTACTTC; clone_size: many; j_call: TRBJ2-5; v_call: TRBV2; d_call: TRBD2
cdr3_aa: CASVSGGGTQYF; cdr3_nt: TGTGCCAGCGTCTCAGGGGGAGGTACGCAGTATTTT; clone_size: many; j_call: TRBJ2-3; v_call: TRBV28; d_call: -
cdr3_aa: CASSGTSGEQETQYF; cdr3_nt: TGTGCCAGCAGTGGGACTAGCGGCGAACAAGAGACCCAGTACTTC; clone_size: many; j_call: TRBJ2-5; v_call: TRBV6-1; d_call: TRBD2
cdr3_aa: CASSVGLAGAGPYEQYF; cdr3_nt: TGTGCCAGCAGCGTAGGACTAGCGGGGGCAGGACCATACGAGCAGTACTTC; clone_size: -; j_call: TRBJ2-7; v_call: TRBV9; d_call: TRBD2
cdr3_aa: CASSQEIPGGGELFF; cdr3_nt: TGTGCCAGCAGCCAAGAGATTCCCGGAGGCGGGGAGCTGTTTTTT; clone_size: few; j_call: TRBJ2-2; v_call: TRBV3-1; d_call: -
cdr3_aa: CSARVASGVGEQYF; cdr3_nt: TGCAGTGCTAGAGTTGCGAGCGGTGTAGGTGAGCAGTACTTC; clone_size: -; j_call: TRBJ2-7; v_call: TRBV20-1; d_call: -
cdr3_aa: CASSLGRHLPAYEQYF; cdr3_nt: TGTGCCAGCAGTTTAGGTAGGCACCTCCCCGCCTACGAGCAGTACTTC; clone_size: many; j_call: TRBJ2-7; v_call: TRBV27; d_call: -
cdr3_aa: CASSPPHSGYTF; cdr3_nt: TGTGCCAGCAGTCCCCCACATAGTGGCTACACCTTC; clone_size: many; j_call: TRBJ1-2; v_call: TRBV28; d_call: -
cdr3_aa: CASSPSRDSNQPQHF; cdr3_nt: TGTGCCAGCAGTCCGTCCAGGGATAGCAATCAGCCCCAGCATTTT; clone_size: many; j_call: TRBJ1-5; v_call: TRBV28; d_call: -
cdr3_aa: CASSGPGQGTYEQYF; cdr3_nt: TGTGCCAGCAGCGGTCCGGGACAGGGAACCTACGAGCAGTACTTC; clone_size: -; j_call: TRBJ2-7; v_call: TRBV7-9; d_call: TRBD1
cdr3_aa: CASLNRELAGADTQYF; cdr3_nt: TGTGCCAGCCTTAACAGGGAACTAGCCGGGGCAGATACGCAGTATTTT; clone_size: -; j_call: TRBJ2-3; v_call: TRBV28; d_call: -
cdr3_aa: CASSPWGNNEQYF; cdr3_nt: TGTGCCAGCTCACCATGGGGGAACAATGAGCAGTACTTC; clone_size: -; j_call: TRBJ2-7; v_call: TRBV3-1; d_call: -
cdr3_aa: CASSPPLAGQGYEQYF; cdr3_nt: TGTGCCAGCTCACCTCCCCTTGCCGGACAAGGGTACGAGCAGTACTTC; clone_size: few; j_call: TRBJ2-7; v_call: TRBV18; d_call: -
cdr3_aa: CASSRTGASSYNEQFF; cdr3_nt: TGTGCCAGCAGTAGGACGGGGGCGAGCTCCTACAATGAGCAGTTCTTC; clone_size: many; j_call: TRBJ2-1; v_call: TRBV11-1; d_call: -
cdr3_aa: CATSTGYGYTF; cdr3_nt: TGTGCCACCAGCACCGGCTATGGCTACACCTTC; clone_size: few; j_call: TRBJ1-2; v_call: TRBV19; d_call: -
cdr3_aa: CAWTEISGNTIYF; cdr3_nt: TGTGCCTGGACGGAGATCTCTGGAAACACCATATATTTT; clone_size: few; j_call: TRBJ1-3; v_call: TRBV30; d_call: -
cdr3_aa: CASSLAGRSNTEAFF; cdr3_nt: TGTGCCAGCAGCCTTGCGGGACGGTCGAACACTGAAGCTTTCTTT; clone_size: many; j_call: TRBJ1-1; v_call: TRBV7-9; d_call: -